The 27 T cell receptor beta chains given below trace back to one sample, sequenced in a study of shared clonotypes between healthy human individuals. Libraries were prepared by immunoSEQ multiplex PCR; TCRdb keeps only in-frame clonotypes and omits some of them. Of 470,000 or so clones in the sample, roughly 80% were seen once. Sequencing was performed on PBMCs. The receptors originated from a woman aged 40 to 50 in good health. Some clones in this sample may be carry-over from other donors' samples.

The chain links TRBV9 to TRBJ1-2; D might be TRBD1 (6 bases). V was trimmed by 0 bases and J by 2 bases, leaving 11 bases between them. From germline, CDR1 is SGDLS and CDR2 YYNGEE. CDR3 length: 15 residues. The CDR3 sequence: CASSVEGRGNYGYTF. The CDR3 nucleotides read TGTGCCAGCAGCGTAGAGGGCAGGGGCAACTATGGCTACACCTTC.

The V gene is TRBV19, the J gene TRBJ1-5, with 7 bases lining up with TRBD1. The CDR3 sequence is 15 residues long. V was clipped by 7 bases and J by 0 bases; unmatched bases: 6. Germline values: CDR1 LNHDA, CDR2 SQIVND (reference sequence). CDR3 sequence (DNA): TGTGCCAGTAAGGGACAGATCTATAGCAATCAGCCCCAGCATTTT. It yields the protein CASKGQIYSNQPQHF.

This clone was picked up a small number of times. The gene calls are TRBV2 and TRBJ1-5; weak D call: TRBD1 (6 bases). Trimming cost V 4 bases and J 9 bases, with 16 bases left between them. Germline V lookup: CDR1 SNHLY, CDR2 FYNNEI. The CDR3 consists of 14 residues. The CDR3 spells CASSGQAEYGPQHF. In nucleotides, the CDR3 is TGTGCCAGCAGTGGACAGGCCGAATATGGGCCCCAGCATTTT.

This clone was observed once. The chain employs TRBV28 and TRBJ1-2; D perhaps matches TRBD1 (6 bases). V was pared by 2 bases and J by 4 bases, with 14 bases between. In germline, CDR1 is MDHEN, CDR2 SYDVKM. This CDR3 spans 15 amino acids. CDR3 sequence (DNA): TGTGCCAGCAGTTTAACCGCGACAGGCGTCTATGGCTACACCTTC. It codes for CASSLTATGVYGYTF.

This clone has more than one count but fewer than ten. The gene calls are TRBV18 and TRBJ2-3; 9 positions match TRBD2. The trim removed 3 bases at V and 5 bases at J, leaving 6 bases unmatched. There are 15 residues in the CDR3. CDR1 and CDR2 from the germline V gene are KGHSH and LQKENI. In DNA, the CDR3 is TGTGCCAGCTCACCCAAAGCGGGAGGTCAAGATACGCAGTATTTT. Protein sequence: CASSPKAGGQDTQYF.

The CDR3 sequence is CASSQAPGTGKAYEQYF. In nucleotides, the CDR3 is TGCGCCAGCAGCCAAGCCCCCGGGACAGGCAAAGCCTACGAGCAGTACTTC. V usage is TRBV4-1 and J usage is TRBJ2-7, with 8 positions matching TRBD1. This CDR3 has 17 residues. Germline CDR1 is MGHRA and CDR2 is YSYEKL. With 1 base clipped from V and 2 bases from J, the junction kept 10 bases outside the gene matches.

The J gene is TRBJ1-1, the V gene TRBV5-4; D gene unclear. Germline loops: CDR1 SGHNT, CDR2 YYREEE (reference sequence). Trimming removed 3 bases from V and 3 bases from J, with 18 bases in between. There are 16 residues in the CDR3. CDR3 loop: CASSSPGDLKDTEAFF. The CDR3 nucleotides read TGTGCCAGCAGCTCCCCGGGCGACCTAAAAGACACTGAAGCTTTCTTT.

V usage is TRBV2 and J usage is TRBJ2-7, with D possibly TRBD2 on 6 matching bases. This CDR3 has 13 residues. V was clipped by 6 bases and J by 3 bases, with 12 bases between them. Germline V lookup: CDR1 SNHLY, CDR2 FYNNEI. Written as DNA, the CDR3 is TGTGCCAGCAGAAGACTAGGGGTCTACGAGCAGTACTTC. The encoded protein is CASRRLGVYEQYF.

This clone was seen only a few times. The CDR3 sequence: CASSVRGSGADTQYF. For the CDR3, the DNA is TGTGCCAGCAGCGTCCGGGGGTCAGGGGCAGATACGCAGTATTTT. The chain recombines TRBV11-1 with TRBJ2-3; D could derive from TRBD1 or TRBD2 (6 bases each). Trimming shortened V by 5 bases and J by 4 bases, and 16 bases separated the two germline ends. The CDR3 totals 15 residues. The germline V gene has CDR1 SGHAT and CDR2 FQDESV (reference sequence).

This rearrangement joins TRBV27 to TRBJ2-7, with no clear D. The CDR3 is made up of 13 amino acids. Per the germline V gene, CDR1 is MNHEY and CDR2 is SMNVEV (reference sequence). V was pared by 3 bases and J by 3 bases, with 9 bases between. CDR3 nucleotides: TGTGCCAGCAGTTTGACACCCAACTACGAGCAGTACTTC. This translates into CASSLTPNYEQYF.

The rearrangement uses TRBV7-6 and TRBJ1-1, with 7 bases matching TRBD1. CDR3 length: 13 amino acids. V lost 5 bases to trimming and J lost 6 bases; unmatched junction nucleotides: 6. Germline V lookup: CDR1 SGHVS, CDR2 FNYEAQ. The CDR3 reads CASSLGGAAEAFF. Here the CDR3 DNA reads TGTGCCAGCAGCCTAGGGGGCGCGGCTGAAGCTTTCTTT. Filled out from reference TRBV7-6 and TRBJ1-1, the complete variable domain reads GAGVSQSPRYKVTKRGQDVALRCDPISGHVSLYWYRQALGQGPEFLTYFNYEAQQDKSGLPNDRFSAERPEGSISTLTIQRTEQRDSAMYRCASSLGGAAEAFFGQGTRLTVV.

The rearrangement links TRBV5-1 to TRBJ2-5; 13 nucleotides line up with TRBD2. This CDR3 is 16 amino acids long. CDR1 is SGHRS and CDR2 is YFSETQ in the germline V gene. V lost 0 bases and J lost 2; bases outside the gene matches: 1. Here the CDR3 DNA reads TGCGCCAGCAGCTTGGTACTAGCGGGAGGGCAAGAGACCCAGTACTTC. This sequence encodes CASSLVLAGGQETQYF. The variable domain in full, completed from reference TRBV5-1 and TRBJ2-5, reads KAGVTQTPRYLIKTRGQQVTLSCSPISGHRSVSWYQQTPGQGLQFLFEYFSETQRNKGNFPGRFSGRQFSNSRSEMNVSTLELGDSALYLCASSLVLAGGQETQYFGPGTRLLVL.

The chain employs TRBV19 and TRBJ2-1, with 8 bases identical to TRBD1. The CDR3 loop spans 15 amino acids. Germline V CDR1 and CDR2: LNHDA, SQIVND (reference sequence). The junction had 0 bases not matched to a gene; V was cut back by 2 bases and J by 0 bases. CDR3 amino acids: CASSITGGSYNEQFF. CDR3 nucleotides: TGTGCCAGTAGTATAACAGGGGGCTCCTACAATGAGCAGTTCTTC.

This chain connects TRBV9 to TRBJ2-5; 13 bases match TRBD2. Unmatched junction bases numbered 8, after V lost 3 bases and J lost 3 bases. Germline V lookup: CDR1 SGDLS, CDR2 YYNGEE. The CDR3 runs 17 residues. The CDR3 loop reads CASSARTSGRREETQYF. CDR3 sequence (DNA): TGTGCCAGCAGCGCACGGACTAGCGGGAGAAGAGAAGAGACCCAGTACTTC.

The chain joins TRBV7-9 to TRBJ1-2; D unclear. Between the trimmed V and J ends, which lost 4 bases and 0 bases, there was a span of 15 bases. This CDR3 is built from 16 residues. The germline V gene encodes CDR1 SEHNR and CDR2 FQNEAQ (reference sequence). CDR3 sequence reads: CASSSNSENPNYGYTF. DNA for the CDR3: TGTGCCAGCAGCTCTAACAGTGAAAACCCTAACTATGGCTACACCTTC.

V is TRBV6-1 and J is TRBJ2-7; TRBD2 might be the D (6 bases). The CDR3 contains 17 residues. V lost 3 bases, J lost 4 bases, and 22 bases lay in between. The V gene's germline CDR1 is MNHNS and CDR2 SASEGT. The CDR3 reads CASSDRAGPPFGYEQYF. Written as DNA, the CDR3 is TGTGCCAGCAGTGATCGGGCGGGACCGCCTTTCGGGTACGAGCAGTACTTC.

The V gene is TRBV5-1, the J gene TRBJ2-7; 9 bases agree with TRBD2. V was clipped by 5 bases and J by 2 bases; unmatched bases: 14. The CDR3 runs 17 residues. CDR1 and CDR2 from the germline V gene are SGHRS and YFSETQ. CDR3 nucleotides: TGCGCCAGCAGTTATCGGGTACTAGCGGGCGATACCTACGAGCAGTACTTC. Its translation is CASSYRVLAGDTYEQYF.

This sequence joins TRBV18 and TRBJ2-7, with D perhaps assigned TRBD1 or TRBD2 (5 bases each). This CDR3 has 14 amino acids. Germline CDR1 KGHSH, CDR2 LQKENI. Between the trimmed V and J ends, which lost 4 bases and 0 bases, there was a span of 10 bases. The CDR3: CASSRSGASYEQYF. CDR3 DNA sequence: TGTGCCAGCTCACGGTCCGGGGCCTCCTACGAGCAGTACTTC.

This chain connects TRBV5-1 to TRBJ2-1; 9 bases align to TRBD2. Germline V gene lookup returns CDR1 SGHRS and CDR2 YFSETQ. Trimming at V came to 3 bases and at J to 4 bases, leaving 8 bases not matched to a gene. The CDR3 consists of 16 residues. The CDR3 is CASSSQTSGEYNEQFF. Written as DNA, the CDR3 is TGCGCCAGCAGCTCCCAGACTAGCGGAGAATACAATGAGCAGTTCTTC.

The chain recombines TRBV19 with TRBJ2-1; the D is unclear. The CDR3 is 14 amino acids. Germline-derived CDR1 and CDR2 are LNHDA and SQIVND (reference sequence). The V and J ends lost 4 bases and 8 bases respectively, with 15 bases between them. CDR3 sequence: CASSNWAGLYEQFF. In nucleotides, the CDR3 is TGTGCCAGTAGTAACTGGGCCGGGTTATATGAGCAGTTCTTC. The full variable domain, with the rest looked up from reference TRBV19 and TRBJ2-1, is DGGITQSPKYLFRKEGQNVTLSCEQNLNHDAMYWYRQDPGQGLRLIYYSQIVNDFQKGDIAEGYSVSREKKESFPLTVTSAQKNPTAFYLCASSNWAGLYEQFFGPGTRLTVL.

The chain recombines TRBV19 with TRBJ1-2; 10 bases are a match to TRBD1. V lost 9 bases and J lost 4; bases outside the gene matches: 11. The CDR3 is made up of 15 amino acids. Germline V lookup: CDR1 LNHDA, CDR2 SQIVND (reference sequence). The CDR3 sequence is CASRDRGGLGYGYTF. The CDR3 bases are TGTGCCAGCCGGGACAGGGGTGGACTTGGCTATGGCTACACCTTC.

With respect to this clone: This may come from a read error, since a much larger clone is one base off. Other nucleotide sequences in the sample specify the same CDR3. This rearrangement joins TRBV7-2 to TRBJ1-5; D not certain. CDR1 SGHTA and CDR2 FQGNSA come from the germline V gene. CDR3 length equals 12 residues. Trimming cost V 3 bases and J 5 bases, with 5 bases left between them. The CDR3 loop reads CASSLRDQPQHF. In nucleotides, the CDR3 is TGTGCCAGCAGCTTGAGGGATCAGCCCCAGCATTTT.

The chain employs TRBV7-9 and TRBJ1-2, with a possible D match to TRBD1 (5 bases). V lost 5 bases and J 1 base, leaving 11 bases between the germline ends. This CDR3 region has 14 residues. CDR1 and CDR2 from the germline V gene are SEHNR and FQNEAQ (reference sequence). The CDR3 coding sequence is TGTGCCAGCAGCCGAGGACACCTTAACTATGGCTACACCTTC. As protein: CASSRGHLNYGYTF.

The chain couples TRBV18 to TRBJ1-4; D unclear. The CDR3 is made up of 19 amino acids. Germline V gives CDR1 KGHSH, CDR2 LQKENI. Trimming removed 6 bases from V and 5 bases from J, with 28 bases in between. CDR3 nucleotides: TGTGCCAGCTCCCCCATTGAGGTGGACCCTTACACCTACAATGAAAAACTGTTTTTT. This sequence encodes CASSPIEVDPYTYNEKLFF.

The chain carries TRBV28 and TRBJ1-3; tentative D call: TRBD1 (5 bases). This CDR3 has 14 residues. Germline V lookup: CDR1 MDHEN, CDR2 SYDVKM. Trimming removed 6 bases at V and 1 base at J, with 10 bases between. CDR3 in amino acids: CASRDQGSGNTIYF. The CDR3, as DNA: TGTGCCAGCAGAGACCAGGGATCTGGAAACACCATATATTTT. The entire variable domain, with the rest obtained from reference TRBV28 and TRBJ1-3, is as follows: DVKVTQSSRYLVKRTGEKVFLECVQDMDHENMFWYRQDPGLGLRLIYFSYDVKMKEKGDIPEGYSVSREKKERFSLILESASTNQTSMYLCASRDQGSGNTIYFGEGSWLTVV.

The CDR3 nucleotides are TGTGCCAGCAGCTTAGGAGGGGAGAATGAAAAACTGTTTTTT. Encoded protein: CASSLGGENEKLFF. V and J are TRBV7-6 and TRBJ1-4, with D perhaps matching TRBD1 (5 bases). This CDR3 comprises 14 residues. Germline V lookup: CDR1 SGHVS, CDR2 FNYEAQ. V dropped 1 base and J dropped 5 bases, with 8 bases sitting between them.

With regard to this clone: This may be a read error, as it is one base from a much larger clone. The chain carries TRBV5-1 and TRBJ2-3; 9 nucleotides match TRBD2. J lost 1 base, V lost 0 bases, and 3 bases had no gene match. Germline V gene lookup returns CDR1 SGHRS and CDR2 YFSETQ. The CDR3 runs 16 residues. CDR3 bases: TGCGCCAGCAGCTTGGGAGTAGCGGGAGGCACAGATACGCAGTATTTT. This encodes CASSLGVAGGTDTQYF.